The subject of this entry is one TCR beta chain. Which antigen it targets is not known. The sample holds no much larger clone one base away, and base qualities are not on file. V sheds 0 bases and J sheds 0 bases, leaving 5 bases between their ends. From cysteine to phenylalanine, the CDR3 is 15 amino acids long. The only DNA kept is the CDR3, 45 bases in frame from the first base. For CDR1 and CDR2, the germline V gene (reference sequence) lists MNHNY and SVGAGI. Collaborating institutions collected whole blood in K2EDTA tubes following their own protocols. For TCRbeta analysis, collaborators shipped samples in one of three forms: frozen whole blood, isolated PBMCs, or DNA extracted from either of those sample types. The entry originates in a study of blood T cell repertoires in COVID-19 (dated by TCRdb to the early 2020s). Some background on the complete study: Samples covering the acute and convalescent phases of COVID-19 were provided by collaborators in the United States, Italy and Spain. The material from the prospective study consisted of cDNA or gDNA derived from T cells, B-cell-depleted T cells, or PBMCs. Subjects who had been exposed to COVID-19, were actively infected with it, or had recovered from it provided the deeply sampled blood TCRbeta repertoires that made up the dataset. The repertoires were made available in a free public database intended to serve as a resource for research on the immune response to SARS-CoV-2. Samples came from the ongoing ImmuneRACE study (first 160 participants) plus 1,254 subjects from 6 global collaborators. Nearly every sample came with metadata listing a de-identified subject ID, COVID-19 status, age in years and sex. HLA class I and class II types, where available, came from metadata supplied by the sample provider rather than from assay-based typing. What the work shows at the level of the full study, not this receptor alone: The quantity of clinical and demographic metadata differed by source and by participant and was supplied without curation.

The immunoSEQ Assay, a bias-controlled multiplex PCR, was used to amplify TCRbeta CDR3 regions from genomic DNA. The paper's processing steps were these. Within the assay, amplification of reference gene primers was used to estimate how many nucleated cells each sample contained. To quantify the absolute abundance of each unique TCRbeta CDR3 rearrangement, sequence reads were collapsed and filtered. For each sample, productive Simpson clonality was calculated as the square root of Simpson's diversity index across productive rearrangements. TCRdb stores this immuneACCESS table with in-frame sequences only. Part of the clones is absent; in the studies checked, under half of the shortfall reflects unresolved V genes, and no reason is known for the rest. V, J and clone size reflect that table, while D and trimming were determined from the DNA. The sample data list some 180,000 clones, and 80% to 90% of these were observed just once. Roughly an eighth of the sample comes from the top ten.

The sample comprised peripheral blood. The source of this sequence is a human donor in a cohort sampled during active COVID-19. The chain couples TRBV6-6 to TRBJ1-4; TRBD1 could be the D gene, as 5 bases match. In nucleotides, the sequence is TGTGCCAGCAGTTACTCAGGGGCAACTAATGAAAAACTGTTTTTT. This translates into CASSYSGATNEKLFF.